The 4 T cell receptor beta chains below all came from one sample that was sequenced in a study of graft-versus-host responses after intestinal transplantation. Assay used: immunoSEQ multiplex PCR; TCRdb lists only in-frame clones, some missing. The top ten clones hold roughly 1.4% of a sample with 95,000 to 100,000 clones, roughly 88% of them seen once. Sequences were derived from PBMCs, sampled 255 days after intestinal transplant. Receptors originate from a human patient who received an intestinal transplant, so some T cells may come from the graft donor.

V and J are TRBV13 and TRBJ1-1, with D hard to call. V lost 1 base to trimming and J lost 0 bases, with 18 bases between them. The length of the CDR3 is 18 residues. Germline-derived CDR1 and CDR2 are PRHDT and FYEKMQ (reference sequence). DNA for the CDR3: TGTGCCAGCAGCTTAGCTCCTCCGCTGACGGGTTTGAACACTGAAGCTTTCTTT. Its protein product is CASSLAPPLTGLNTEAFF.

The chain couples TRBV27 to TRBJ2-7, with a possible D match to TRBD1 (6 bases). This CDR3 is 15 amino acids long. The V gene lost 0 bases and the J gene lost 6 bases, with 15 bases spanning the gap. The germline V gene has CDR1 MNHEY and CDR2 SMNVEV (reference sequence). The CDR3 protein is CASSLSAQGKGEQYF. CDR3 sequence (DNA): TGTGCCAGCAGTTTATCGGCACAGGGTAAAGGCGAGCAGTACTTC.

This clone turned up a few times. The same CDR3 can be traced to other DNA sequences in this sample. DNA of the CDR3: TGCGCCAGCAGCCAGGACCCAGGACAGGGGGCGTATGAGCAGTTCTTC. As protein: CASSQDPGQGAYEQFF. This chain links TRBV4-3 with TRBJ2-1, with 11 bases lining up with TRBD1. V was pared by 3 bases and J by 8 bases, with 9 bases of the junction left unmatched. CDR3 size: 16 residues. Germline CDR1 and CDR2: LGHNA and YSLEER.

J is TRBJ2-3 and V is TRBV14; TRBD1 is a possible D gene (5 bases). This CDR3 has 13 amino acids. Germline CDR1 reads SGHDN; CDR2 reads FVKESK. The germline V and J ends were trimmed by 7 bases and 2 bases, with 10 bases remaining between them. In nucleotides, the CDR3 is TGTGCCAGCAATAAGGGGTCCACAGATACGCAGTATTTT. This encodes CASNKGSTDTQYF.